This TCR beta chain derives from a study of T cell responses to AZD1222 COVID-19 vaccine. General study findings and limits: Per reports, nearly half of all spike-specific TCRs target regions that are unmutated in variants. Donors skewed white British and female; clonal diversity was possibly underestimated. The CD4 TCRs associated with vaccination extended across spike and predominated at 160-218 and 743-854.

As regards this clone: Its antigen remains unknown.

Produced via immunoSEQ multiplex PCR; TCRdb's table is partial and in-frame only. The table lists more than 95,000 clones, over 80% of them singletons. This CDR3 has 14 residues. The germline CDR1 and CDR2 sequences are SGHTS and YDEGEE. J gave up 10 bases and V 0 bases, and 8 bases lay outside the gene matches. Sequenced here: peripheral blood, sampled on day 0 of AZD1222 vaccination. The origin of this receptor is an adult in good health. The genes are TRBV5-8 and TRBJ2-5; the match to TRBD1 covers 8 bases. The CDR3 region is CASSLGGQAYSQYF. Here the CDR3 DNA reads TGTGCCAGCAGCTTGGGGGGACAGGCTTATAGCCAGTACTTC.